Each of the 29 T cell receptor beta chains below was sequenced from the same sample in a study of blood T cell repertoires in COVID-19. Using immunoSEQ multiplex PCR, the repertoire was profiled, and TCRdb retains in-frame clones only, with some absent. The sample shows about 300,000 clones, roughly nine tenths of them seen only once. The sample comprised peripheral blood. These receptors were obtained from a young woman with COVID-19, enrolled during active disease.

The rearrangement links TRBV6-4 to TRBJ2-4, with D perhaps TRBD2 (6 bases). Germline V gene data show CDR1 as MRHNA and CDR2 as SNTAGT. V lost 8 bases to trimming and J lost 15 bases, with 23 bases between them. The CDR3 length is 13 residues. CDR3 region: CASGRNSSGDAYF. The CDR3 nucleotides are TGTGCCAGCGGCAGGAACTCCTCGGGAGACGCGTACTTC.

This chain links TRBV5-8 with TRBJ2-7; possibly TRBD2 for D (6 bases). From germline, CDR1 is SGHTS and CDR2 YDEGEE. V was clipped by 2 bases and J by 3 bases, with 18 bases between them. CDR3 length: 16 amino acids. CDR3 DNA sequence: TGTGCCAGCAGCTTCCAACTAGTTTGGGGGGACTACGAGCAGTACGTC. Its protein is CASSFQLVWGDYEQYV.

This clone occurred a few times. This chain joins TRBV19 and TRBJ1-2, with TRBD1 as a possible D gene (5 bases). Between the trimmed V and J ends, which lost 3 bases and 8 bases, there was a span of 13 bases. The CDR3 totals 13 residues. Germline loops: CDR1 LNHDA, CDR2 SQIVND (reference sequence). The CDR3 sequence: CASSMGPGVGYTF. In DNA form, the CDR3 reads TGTGCCAGTAGTATGGGGCCCGGAGTGGGCTACACCTTC. Combining the CDR3 with reference TRBV19 and TRBJ1-2 gives the whole variable domain DGGITQSPKYLFRKEGQNVTLSCEQNLNHDAMYWYRQDPGQGLRLIYYSQIVNDFQKGDIAEGYSVSREKKESFPLTVTSAQKNPTAFYLCASSMGPGVGYTFGSGTRLTVV.

The J gene is TRBJ2-7, the V gene TRBV19; D not certain. CDR1 is LNHDA and CDR2 is SQIVND in the germline V gene (reference sequence). The CDR3 spans 16 residues. The ends were cut back, 9 bases at V and 3 bases at J, with 24 bases in the middle. CDR3 nucleotides: TGTGCCAGCTCCCCCCCGGGTGGCCTGATGAACTACGAGCAGTACTTC. Translation gives CASSPPGGLMNYEQYF.

This sequence joins TRBV6-6 and TRBJ1-2; a weak D match, TRBD1 (5 bases). Germline assignment: CDR1 MNHNY and CDR2 SVGAGI (reference sequence). V was clipped by 0 bases and J by 8 bases, with 7 bases between them. There are 12 residues in the CDR3. The CDR3 here is CASSYSEGGYTF. CDR3 coding DNA: TGTGCCAGCAGTTACTCGGAGGGGGGCTACACCTTC.

V is TRBV4-2 and J is TRBJ1-2; the match to TRBD1 covers 7 bases. The CDR3 totals 17 residues. Germline V gene sequence: CDR1 LGHNA, CDR2 YNFKEQ. Losses at the gene ends were 0 bases for V and 4 bases for J; bases not matched to a gene: 11. The DNA of the CDR3 is TGTGCCAGCAGCCAAGATTGGGGGACAGAAGCATTCTATGGCTACACCTTC. Translation: CASSQDWGTEAFYGYTF.

Here the CDR3 reads CASSQGESYGYTF. CDR3 nucleotides: TGCGCCAGCAGTCAGGGGGAGAGCTATGGCTACACCTTC. The V gene is TRBV10-1, the J gene TRBJ1-2; TRBD1 matches at 7 bases. Per germline, CDR1 WNHNN and CDR2 SYGVQD (reference sequence). CDR3 length equals 13 residues. The V gene end was trimmed by 5 bases and the J gene end by 4 bases; junction bases not matched to a gene: 4.

The genes are TRBV7-9 and TRBJ1-2; TRBD1 is a possible D gene (6 bases). V shed 3 bases and J shed 2 bases, with 10 bases lying between them. Per germline, CDR1 SEHNR and CDR2 FQNEAQ (reference sequence). The CDR3 loop spans 14 amino acids. This CDR3 is CASSLGHLNYGYTF. For the CDR3, the DNA is TGTGCCAGCAGCTTGGGACATTTAAACTATGGCTACACCTTC.

V and J are TRBV4-1 and TRBJ2-2, with 7 bases that match TRBD1. CDR1 and CDR2 from the germline V gene are MGHRA and YSYEKL. This CDR3 is 14 amino acids long. The trim removed 2 bases at V and 4 bases at J, leaving 1 base unmatched. The CDR3 spells CASSQNRGTGELFF. CDR3 coding DNA: TGCGCCAGCAGCCAAAACAGGGGCACCGGGGAGCTGTTTTTT.

V and J are TRBV4-2 and TRBJ2-5; maybe TRBD1 (6 bases). V was pared by 0 bases and J by 5 bases, with 10 bases between. This CDR3 region has 14 residues. CDR1 and CDR2 (germline): LGHNA, YNFKEQ. CDR3 loop: CASSQDVRGETQYF. For the CDR3, the DNA is TGTGCCAGCAGCCAAGATGTAAGGGGGGAGACCCAGTACTTC.

V and J are TRBV29-1 and TRBJ1-1, with D perhaps TRBD1 (5 bases). There are 13 residues in the CDR3. V was pared by 7 bases and J by 5 bases, with 17 bases between. Germline lookup yields CDR1 SQVTM and CDR2 ANQGSEA. The CDR3 spells CSGGTLGGTEAFF. The CDR3 bases are TGCAGCGGTGGGACGCTCGGGGGGACTGAAGCTTTCTTT.

This chain joins TRBV6-2 or TRBV6-3 and TRBJ1-2, with 7 positions matching TRBD1. With V trimmed by 0 bases and J by 4 bases, 5 bases remained unmatched. In germline, CDR1 is MNHEY, CDR2 SVGEGT. The CDR3 covers 15 residues. The CDR3 sequence is CASSYSRDSTYGYTF. CDR3 coding DNA: TGTGCCAGCAGTTACTCCCGGGACAGCACCTATGGCTACACCTTC.

The chain carries TRBV6-6 and TRBJ1-1, with D unclear. CDR3 length: 14 amino acids. V shed 4 bases and J shed 0 bases, with 9 bases lying between them. The germline CDR1 and CDR2 sequences are MNHNY and SVGAGI (reference sequence). CDR3 in amino acids: CASSSETVNTEAFF. The DNA of the CDR3 is TGTGCCAGCAGTTCCGAAACAGTGAACACTGAAGCTTTCTTT.

This rearrangement joins TRBV7-2 to TRBJ1-6; tentatively, D is TRBD1 (5 bases). The germline V and J ends were trimmed by 6 bases and 10 bases, with 13 bases remaining between them. Germline lookup yields CDR1 SGHTA and CDR2 FQGNSA. CDR3 length: 13 amino acids. CDR3: CASSQGLKSPLHF. Written as DNA, the CDR3 is TGTGCCAGCAGTCAGGGCCTCAAATCACCCCTCCACTTT. Together with reference TRBV7-2 and TRBJ1-6, the CDR3 gives the full variable domain: GAGVSQSPSNKVTEKGKDVELRCDPISGHTALYWYRQSLGQGLEFLIYFQGNSAPDKSGLPSDRFSAERTGGSVSTLTIQRTQQEDSAVYLCASSQGLKSPLHFGNGTRLTVT.

This clone was seen a single time. The chain has TRBV7-8 and TRBJ1-2; possible D gene TRBD1, 6 bases. The germline V gene encodes CDR1 SGHVS and CDR2 FQNEAQ. V was trimmed by 11 bases and J by 4 bases, leaving 11 bases between them. The CDR3 length is 11 residues. The CDR3 sequence is CASQDSYGYTF. CDR3 bases: TGTGCCTCCCAGGACAGCTATGGCTACACCTTC.

The chain recombines TRBV3-1 (or the pseudogene TRBV3-2) with TRBJ2-4; perhaps TRBD1 as D (6 bases). Trimming took 1 base from V and 3 from J, leaving 16 bases between them. The CDR3 is made up of 17 amino acids. Looked up from germline, CDR1 is LGHDT and CDR2 is YNNKEL (reference sequence). The DNA for the CDR3 is TGTGCCAGCAGCCAAGCACCCCCCAAGGGGGTCAAAAACATTCAGTACTTC. This codes for CASSQAPPKGVKNIQYF.

This rearrangement joins TRBV2 to TRBJ1-1; 8 positions agree with TRBD1. Germline loops: CDR1 SNHLY, CDR2 FYNNEI. The trim removed 4 bases at V and 1 base at J, leaving 5 bases unmatched. The CDR3 has 15 residues. The CDR3 DNA sequence: TGTGCCAGCAGTGTATACAGGGGGGCGAACACTGAAGCTTTCTTT. This gives the protein CASSVYRGANTEAFF. Combining the CDR3 with reference TRBV2 and TRBJ1-1 gives the whole variable domain EPEVTQTPSHQVTQMGQEVILRCVPISNHLYFYWYRQILGQKVEFLVSFYNNEISEKSEIFDDQFSVERPDGSNFTLKIRSTKLEDSAMYFCASSVYRGANTEAFFGQGTRLTVV.

This clone was seen once. The chain recombines TRBV28 with TRBJ1-1; 9 bases match TRBD1. Per the germline V gene, CDR1 is MDHEN and CDR2 is SYDVKM. The length of the CDR3 is 15 residues. V shed 1 base and J 4 bases; nucleotides not matched to a gene: 4. Written as DNA, the CDR3 is TGTGCCAGCAGTTTATTGGACAGGGGCGGCACTGAAGCTTTCTTT. Translated: CASSLLDRGGTEAFF.

The chain is built from TRBV29-1 and TRBJ1-2; the D gene is possibly TRBD1 (6 bases). Germline V gene lookup returns CDR1 SQVTM and CDR2 ANQGSEA. Deletions cut 3 bases from V and 8 bases from J, with 13 bases between. The CDR3 contains 12 residues. This CDR3 reads CSVESRGYGYTF. The CDR3 DNA is TGCAGCGTTGAGTCCAGGGGTTACGGCTACACCTTC.

The rearrangement uses TRBV10-1 and TRBJ2-5; D remains unclear. The V end lost 2 bases, the J end lost 5 bases, and 15 bases lay between the germline ends. This CDR3 region has 15 residues. CDR1 and CDR2 (germline): WNHNN, SYGVQD (reference sequence). Here the CDR3 DNA reads TGCGCCAGCAGTGAGCCCGGCTCAGCGTGGGAGACCCAGTACTTC. Translation gives CASSEPGSAWETQYF.

This chain joins TRBV25-1 and TRBJ2-7; 12 bases line up with TRBD1. This CDR3 is 14 amino acids long. With V trimmed by 4 bases and J by 5 bases, 3 bases remained unmatched. CDR1 is MGHDK, CDR2 SYGVNS, per germline. As DNA, the CDR3 is TGTGCCAGCAGTGGGGGGACAGGGGGCCACGAGCAGTACTTC. It codes for CASSGGTGGHEQYF.

There are many counts of this clone. The rearrangement uses TRBV10-3 and TRBJ2-2, with D possibly matching TRBD1 (5 bases). Germline V gene lookup returns CDR1 ENHRY and CDR2 SYGVKD. V lost 0 bases and J 6 bases, leaving 8 bases between the germline ends. This CDR3 comprises 14 residues. The CDR3, as DNA: TGTGCCATCAGTGAGTCAGGGGTAGCCGGGGAGCTGTTTTTT. Residues: CAISESGVAGELFF.

The chain employs TRBV19 and TRBJ1-5, with D uncertain. Between the trimmed V and J ends, which lost 3 bases and 2 bases, there was a span of 11 bases. CDR1 is LNHDA, CDR2 SQIVND, per germline (reference sequence). This CDR3 contains 15 residues. The CDR3 coding sequence is TGTGCCAGTAGTATCGGGATACTTGGCAATCAGCCCCAGCATTTT. This sequence encodes CASSIGILGNQPQHF.

The rearrangement links TRBV5-1 to TRBJ2-5; 12 bases agree with TRBD2. CDR3 length: 17 residues. Trimming cost V 3 bases and J 3 bases; bases outside gene matches: 9. The germline gives CDR1 SGHRS, CDR2 YFSETQ. This chain's CDR3 is CASSYGLAGGRKETQYF. CDR3 sequence (DNA): TGCGCCAGCAGCTACGGTCTAGCGGGGGGGCGGAAAGAGACCCAGTACTTC. The entire variable domain, with the rest obtained from reference TRBV5-1 and TRBJ2-5, is as follows: KAGVTQTPRYLIKTRGQQVTLSCSPISGHRSVSWYQQTPGQGLQFLFEYFSETQRNKGNFPGRFSGRQFSNSRSEMNVSTLELGDSALYLCASSYGLAGGRKETQYFGPGTRLLVL.

The chain links TRBV4-1 to TRBJ1-1, with D possibly matching TRBD1 (6 bases). This CDR3 spans 16 amino acids. Germline lookup yields CDR1 MGHRA and CDR2 YSYEKL. V was clipped by 3 bases and J by 4 bases, with 18 bases between them. CDR3 sequence (DNA): TGCGCCAGCAGCCACAAAGGGGGAGGGGCAGGCACTGAAGCTTTCTTT. Residues: CASSHKGGGAGTEAFF.

This sequence joins TRBV4-1 and TRBJ2-3; 7 nucleotides agree with TRBD1. V lost 0 bases to trimming and J lost 6 bases; unmatched junction nucleotides: 6. CDR3 length: 15 amino acids. Germline V CDR1 and CDR2: MGHRA, YSYEKL. The CDR3 loop is CASSQDPGGVDTQYF. As DNA, the CDR3 is TGCGCCAGCAGCCAAGATCCAGGGGGAGTGGATACGCAGTATTTT.

The count of this clone is one. The V gene is TRBV18, the J gene TRBJ1-1; no definite D call. This CDR3 has 13 amino acids. Germline lookup yields CDR1 KGHSH and CDR2 LQKENI. The germline V and J ends were trimmed by 8 bases and 0 bases, with 10 bases remaining between them. CDR3 sequence (DNA): TGTGCCAGCAGAGTCGGGATGAACACTGAAGCTTTCTTT. Encoded protein: CASRVGMNTEAFF.

This clone was seen more than once but under ten times. This rearrangement joins TRBV14 to TRBJ2-1, with 8 nucleotides matching TRBD2. The V and J ends lost 3 bases and 4 bases, in that order; junction bases with no gene match: 5. The germline V gene encodes CDR1 SGHDN and CDR2 FVKESK. The CDR3 runs 15 residues. For the CDR3, the DNA is TGTGCCAGCAGCCACCTTCCGGGGGGGTACAATGAGCAGTTCTTC. Protein sequence: CASSHLPGGYNEQFF.

V is TRBV28 and J is TRBJ1-2, with 11 bases that match TRBD1. The ends lost 5 bases at V and 7 bases at J; junction bases unmatched: 12. Germline V CDR1 and CDR2: MDHEN, SYDVKM. The CDR3 length is 16 residues. The CDR3 reads CASSPSTRDRGTGYTF. The DNA for the CDR3 is TGTGCCAGCAGTCCCTCAACCCGGGACAGGGGGACTGGCTACACCTTC.